These 4 T cell receptor beta chains were sequenced from one sample in a study of tissue T cells after allogeneic stem cell transplantation. Sample time point: mouse harvest day 14 after allogeneic transplant. The graft held 10^6 splenic CD5+ T cells and 10^7 T-cell-depleted bone marrow cells. Assay: immunoSEQ multiplex PCR; the TCRdb copy retains only in-frame clones and omits some. The repertoire holds about 880 clones, with less than 70% as singletons. Sequencing was done on a sample of liver tissue. The receptors originated from a female BALB/c mouse given C57BL/6 T cells with graft-versus-host disease after an allogeneic hematopoietic cell transplant.

Concerning this clone: Germline and genes: mouse. The DNA ends 1 residue before the CDR3 does, and the rest of the CDR3 is filled in from the germline J gene. The gene calls are TRBV26 and TRBJ2-7, with TRBD2 matching over 10 bases. The germline V gene encodes CDR1 KGHPV and CDR2 FQNQEV (reference sequence). Trimming cost V 2 bases and J 4 bases; bases outside gene matches: 8. CDR3 length: 16 amino acids. Incomplete CDR3 DNA: TGTGCCAGCAGTCTGACTCCGGGACTGGGGACTTATGAACAGTAC. It specifies CASSLTPGLGTYEQY. The whole CDR3 region reads CASSLTPGLGTYEQYF.

This clone came up a few times. Gene names denote mouse genes. The read gets to within 1 residue of the CDR3 end, and the germline J gene fills in the rest. V is TRBV13-1 and J is TRBJ2-2; 8 bases agree with TRBD1. The V and J ends lost 2 bases and 4 bases, in that order; junction bases with no gene match: 7. The CDR3 runs 16 residues. CDR1 is NSHNY, CDR2 SYGAGN, per germline. The CDR3: CASSEAQGAFTGQLYF. Incomplete CDR3 DNA: TGTGCCAGCAGTGAAGCTCAGGGGGCTTTCACCGGGCAGCTCTAC.

Concerning this clone itself: Gene names are the mouse ones. Read coverage stops 1 residue before the CDR3 terminus; the germline J gene supplies the remainder. This chain joins TRBV3 and TRBJ1-4; possibly TRBD1 for D (6 bases). Germline V lookup: CDR1 SNHLY, CDR2 FYNGKV (reference sequence). Between the trimmed V and J ends, which lost 5 bases and 2 bases, there was a span of 12 bases. The CDR3 consists of 15 residues. The sequenced part of the CDR3 DNA is TGTGCCAGCAGCCCTCCGGGACAATCCAACGAAAGATTATTT. Translated, it gives CASSPPGQSNERLF. The CDR3 in its entirety is CASSPPGQSNERLFF. Variable domain in full (rest from reference TRBV3 and TRBJ1-4): GPKVLQIPSHQIIDMGQMVTLNCDPVSNHLYFYWYKQILGQQMEFLVNFYNGKVMEKSKLFKDQFSVERPDGSYFTLKIQPTALEDSAVYFCASSPPGQSNERLFFGHGTKLSVL.

Notes on this clone: The germline and genes are mouse ones. Other DNA variants within this sample encode the same CDR3. The CDR3 DNA, read in part, is TGTGCCAGCAGCTACCGGGACAGGGGGTTTTCCAACGAAAGATTATTT. Its protein is CASSYRDRGFSNERLF. The whole CDR3 protein is CASSYRDRGFSNERLFF. The rearrangement links TRBV4 to TRBJ1-4; the match to TRBD1 covers 11 bases. The CDR3 is cut off 1 residue early in the read; its end comes from the germline J gene. In germline, CDR1 is LGHDT, CDR2 YNNKQL (reference sequence). This CDR3 has 17 amino acids. With V trimmed by 3 bases and J by 0 bases, 3 bases remained unmatched. Variable domain in full (rest from reference TRBV4 and TRBJ1-4): ETAVFQTPNYHVTQVGNEVSFNCKQTLGHDTMYWYKQDSKKLLKIMFSYNNKQLIVNETVPRRFSPQSSDKAHLNLRIKSVEPEDSAVYLCASSYRDRGFSNERLFFGHGTKLSVL.